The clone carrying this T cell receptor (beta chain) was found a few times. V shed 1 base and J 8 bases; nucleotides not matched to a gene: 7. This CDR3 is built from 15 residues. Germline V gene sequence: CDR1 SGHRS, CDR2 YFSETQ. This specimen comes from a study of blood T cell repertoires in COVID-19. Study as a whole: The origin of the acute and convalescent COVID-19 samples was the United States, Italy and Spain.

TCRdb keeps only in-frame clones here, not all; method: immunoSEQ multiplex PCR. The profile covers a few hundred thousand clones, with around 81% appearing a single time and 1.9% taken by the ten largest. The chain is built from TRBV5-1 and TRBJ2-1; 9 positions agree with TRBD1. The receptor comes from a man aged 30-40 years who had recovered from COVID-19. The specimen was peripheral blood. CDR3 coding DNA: TGCGCCAGCAGCTTGAGGGGACAGGGTAAGGATGAGCAGTTCTTC. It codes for CASSLRGQGKDEQFF.